These 27 T cell receptor beta chains were sequenced from one sample in a study of vaccination effects on CD4 cells after COVID-19. Antigen specificity for these receptors is unknown. Measured with immunoSEQ multiplex PCR; TCRdb has only the in-frame clones, and not every one. The sample holds around 25,000 clones; roughly four fifths are singletons and the top ten take 5%. Antigen-specific CD4+ T cell clonotypes were called by their expansion after viral peptide-pool culture in ViraFEST. Around day 10 of culture, CD4+ T cells were separated out. Vaccine recipients lacked prior SARS-CoV-2 infection and had negative nucleocapsid antibodies. Material: CD4+ T cells from PBMCs cultured with SARS-CoV-2 spike peptides, obtained before COVID-19 vaccination. The receptors come from a human donor who received a COVID-19 vaccine.

The rearrangement links TRBV2 to TRBJ2-7; TRBD1 matches 7 bases. There are 14 residues in the CDR3. Germline trimming cut 4 bases from V and 6 bases from J; bases unmatched to any gene: 9. Germline CDR1 reads SNHLY; CDR2 reads FYNNEI. The CDR3 reads CASSVRQGNSEQYF. In nucleotides, the CDR3 is TGTGCCAGCAGTGTTCGACAGGGTAACAGCGAGCAGTACTTC.

J is TRBJ2-5 and V is TRBV6-2 or TRBV6-3; the D gene is possibly TRBD2 (6 bases). CDR1 and CDR2 (germline): MNHEY, SVGEGT. The CDR3 is 17 residues long. Trimming took off 0 bases at V and 2 bases at J, with 16 bases between the two ends. The CDR3 bases are TGTGCCAGCAGTTACTCGCCCCGATCCGGGGGTCAAGAGACCCAGTACTTC. It is translated as CASSYSPRSGGQETQYF.

The V call is TRBV27, the J call TRBJ1-3; D might be TRBD1 (6 bases). The CDR3 loop spans 16 amino acids. Germline CDR1 MNHEY, CDR2 SMNVEV (reference sequence). V lost 5 bases and J 2 bases, leaving 16 bases between the germline ends. DNA for the CDR3: TGTGCCAGCAGTCCAGGACAGACTTATACTGGAAACACCATATATTTT. Its translation: CASSPGQTYTGNTIYF.

The V and J genes are TRBV7-9 and TRBJ2-7, with D unclear. Germline CDR1 and CDR2: SEHNR and FQNEAQ (reference sequence). The CDR3 covers 14 residues. V was shortened by 5 bases and J by 5 bases, with 16 bases between the two germline ends. In nucleotides, the CDR3 is TGTGCCAGCAGCATACGGACGTCTCTCCACGAGCAGTACTTC. This codes for CASSIRTSLHEQYF.

The rearrangement links TRBV7-9 to TRBJ2-7; TRBD2 is a possible D gene (6 bases). The CDR3 runs 15 residues. CDR1 is SEHNR, CDR2 FQNEAQ, per germline (reference sequence). V was shortened by 5 bases and J by 0 bases, with 14 bases between the two germline ends. This CDR3 reads CASSGGTESSYEQYF. The DNA for the CDR3 is TGTGCCAGCAGCGGGGGGACGGAGAGCTCCTACGAGCAGTACTTC. The full variable domain, rest sourced from reference TRBV7-9 and TRBJ2-7, is DTGVSQNPRHKITKRGQNVTFRCDPISEHNRLYWYRQTLGQGPEFLTYFQNEAQLEKSRLLSDRFSAERPKGSFSTLEIQRTEQGDSAMYLCASSGGTESSYEQYFGPGTRLTVT.

The V gene is TRBV19, the J gene TRBJ1-1; D call uncertain. CDR1 and CDR2 (germline): LNHDA, SQIVND (reference sequence). The V gene lost 5 bases and the J gene lost 3 bases, with 10 bases spanning the gap. The length of the CDR3 is 13 residues. CDR3 residues: CASSYAPDTEAFF. CDR3 bases: TGTGCCAGTAGTTATGCCCCTGACACTGAAGCTTTCTTT.

About this clone: Additional DNA sequences in this sample encode the identical CDR3. The chain is built from TRBV6-4 and TRBJ2-1; 11 bases agree with TRBD2. V was clipped by 6 bases and J by 1 base; unmatched bases: 17. The CDR3 totals 20 residues. CDR1 is MRHNA, CDR2 SNTAGT, per germline. The CDR3 coding sequence is TGTGCCAGCAGGCCTTTGACTAGCGGGATCCGAGATGGTTCCTACAATGAGCAGTTCTTC. The encoded protein is CASRPLTSGIRDGSYNEQFF.

The chain has TRBV5-4 and TRBJ2-7, with TRBD1 matching over 9 bases. The germline V gene has CDR1 SGHNT and CDR2 YYREEE (reference sequence). The ends lost 2 bases at V and 3 bases at J; junction bases unmatched: 6. This CDR3 spans 15 amino acids. CDR3 in DNA: TGTGCCAGCAGCTTACCGGGACAGGGATTCTACGAGCAGTACTTC. It specifies CASSLPGQGFYEQYF.

V gene TRBV19 combines with J gene TRBJ2-7; 10 nucleotides align to TRBD1. The ends lost 7 bases at V and 4 bases at J; junction bases unmatched: 10. The CDR3 contains 15 residues. CDR1 is LNHDA and CDR2 is SQIVND in the germline V gene (reference sequence). CDR3: CASTPGQGFSYEQYF. In DNA form, the CDR3 reads TGTGCCAGTACCCCGGGACAGGGGTTTAGTTACGAGCAGTACTTC.

The V gene is TRBV5-6, the J gene TRBJ2-1; a weak D match, TRBD1 (6 bases). V lost 5 bases to trimming and J lost 6 bases, with 21 bases between them. Germline-derived CDR1 and CDR2 are SGHDT and YYEEEE. The length of the CDR3 is 16 residues. The CDR3 sequence is CASSSLTTGFGNEQFF. For the CDR3, the DNA is TGTGCCAGCAGTTCTCTAACTACAGGGTTTGGCAATGAGCAGTTCTTC.

In its sample, this clone was seen once. The V call is TRBV6-5, the J call TRBJ1-3; maybe TRBD1 (5 bases). Trimming took off 0 bases at V and 0 bases at J, with 9 bases between the two ends. The CDR3 is 16 amino acids. Germline V gives CDR1 MNHEY, CDR2 SVGAGI. CDR3 sequence: CASSYSKGPSGNTIYF. In nucleotides, the CDR3 is TGTGCCAGCAGTTACTCAAAGGGGCCCTCTGGAAACACCATATATTTT.

Only a few counts were recorded for this clone. The chain couples TRBV4-2 to TRBJ2-3; unclear D gene. Trimming took off 3 bases at V and 0 bases at J, with 19 bases between the two ends. CDR1 and CDR2 from the germline V gene are LGHNA and YNFKEQ. This CDR3 has 18 residues. CDR3 sequence (DNA): TGTGCCAGCAGCCACGGACCACCTTCTAGGCCTAGCACAGATACGCAGTATTTT. Its translation: CASSHGPPSRPSTDTQYF.

This clone showed up just once. The chain has TRBV7-2 and TRBJ1-4; 9 positions match TRBD1. The CDR3 length is 15 residues. Germline CDR1 SGHTA, CDR2 FQGNSA. V dropped 4 bases and J dropped 10; count of bases not matched to a gene: 10. The CDR3 nucleotides read TGTGCCAGCAGCTCCCAAGGGACAGGGTTGGGAAAACTGTTTTTT. This encodes CASSSQGTGLGKLFF.

The genes are TRBV5-6 and TRBJ1-5, with 7 bases identical to TRBD1. The V and J ends lost 1 base and 4 bases, in that order; junction bases with no gene match: 5. Germline V gene sequence: CDR1 SGHDT, CDR2 YYEEEE. The CDR3 is made up of 15 amino acids. The CDR3 here is CASSLTGVSNQPQHF. CDR3 DNA: TGTGCCAGCAGCTTGACAGGGGTGTCGAATCAGCCCCAGCATTTT.

The chain uses TRBV19 and TRBJ1-3; D unclear. Germline-derived CDR1 and CDR2 are LNHDA and SQIVND (reference sequence). This CDR3 is 14 amino acids long. V was shortened by 2 bases and J by 0 bases, with 5 bases between the two germline ends. CDR3 in amino acids: CASSILNSGNTIYF. CDR3 in DNA: TGTGCCAGTAGTATACTGAACTCTGGAAACACCATATATTTT.

This clone has a handful of counts. V gene TRBV5-1 combines with J gene TRBJ1-6, with D possibly being TRBD1 (6 bases). The V and J ends lost 0 bases and 9 bases respectively, with 13 bases between them. The CDR3 runs to 15 residues. Germline V lookup: CDR1 SGHRS, CDR2 YFSETQ. CDR3 sequence (DNA): TGCGCCAGCAGCTTGGCGTCGGACAGTAGTTCACCCCTCCACTTT. It is translated as CASSLASDSSSPLHF.

This chain joins TRBV10-3 and TRBJ1-1; D gene unclear. The V end was cut by 8 bases, the J end by 4 bases, with 17 bases between. The CDR3 consists of 14 residues. Germline CDR1 is ENHRY and CDR2 is SYGVKD. The DNA of the CDR3 is TGTGCCATCTTCGATGGGTTTGTGGGCACTGAAGCTTTCTTT. Encoded protein: CAIFDGFVGTEAFF.

J is TRBJ1-2 and V is TRBV7-8, with unresolved D. There are 14 residues in the CDR3. Between the trimmed V and J ends, which lost 1 base and 6 bases, there was a span of 12 bases. CDR1 is SGHVS, CDR2 FQNEAQ, per germline. The CDR3 coding sequence is TGTGCCAGCAGCTTAGGATCGGCAGAGCATGGCTACACCTTC. Its protein product is CASSLGSAEHGYTF.

This clone has a handful of counts. The rearrangement uses TRBV7-6 and TRBJ2-7; 9 bases fit TRBD1. This CDR3 has 14 amino acids. Germline V lookup: CDR1 SGHVS, CDR2 FNYEAQ. After removal of 5 bases from V and 6 bases from J, the junction contained 8 bases not matched to a gene. The CDR3 nucleotides are TGTGCCAGCAGCACCGGGACAGGGAGTTCCGAGCAGTACTTC. This encodes CASSTGTGSSEQYF.

The V call is TRBV10-3, the J call TRBJ2-7; TRBD2 aligns across 10 bases. CDR1 is ENHRY and CDR2 is SYGVKD in the germline V gene. J was trimmed by 4 bases and V by 7 bases; bases with no gene match: 10. This CDR3 comprises 15 residues. CDR3 coding DNA: TGTGCCATCATCTCTTCTCTAGCGGGGGATTACGAGCAGTACTTC. It specifies CAIISSLAGDYEQYF.

The V and J genes are TRBV12-5 and TRBJ2-1, with D unresolved. The V and J ends lost 10 bases and 0 bases respectively, with 13 bases between them. Germline V gene data show CDR1 as LGHNT and CDR2 as FRNRAP. The length of the CDR3 is 14 residues. This CDR3 reads CATRQSGSYNEQFF. CDR3 nucleotides: TGTGCTACCCGACAATCAGGCTCCTACAATGAGCAGTTCTTC.

The chain has TRBV7-2 and TRBJ1-1, with D tentatively TRBD1 (6 bases). Between the trimmed V and J ends, which lost 2 bases and 4 bases, there was a span of 14 bases. Per the germline V gene, CDR1 is SGHTA and CDR2 is FQGNSA. The CDR3 has 15 residues. The CDR3 DNA sequence: TGTGCCAGCAGCTTAAGCGGGGGCTTCTCCACTGAAGCTTTCTTT. It yields the protein CASSLSGGFSTEAFF.

J is TRBJ2-3 and V is TRBV5-1; possibly TRBD2 for D (6 bases). The CDR3 loop spans 15 amino acids. V lost 2 bases to trimming and J lost 0 bases, with 10 bases between them. Germline CDR1 reads SGHRS; CDR2 reads YFSETQ. In DNA form, the CDR3 reads TGCGCCAGCAGCTTAGCCGGGACTAGCACAGATACGCAGTATTTT. It specifies CASSLAGTSTDTQYF.

This chain connects TRBV6-5 to TRBJ2-1, with D tentatively TRBD2 (7 bases). This CDR3 is 15 amino acids long. Germline CDR1 MNHEY, CDR2 SVGAGI. Trimming left V 0 bases short and J 9 bases short, with 15 bases between. CDR3 coding DNA: TGTGCCAGCAGTTACTCAGGGGGGGTTTGGACTGAGCAGTTCTTC. Protein product: CASSYSGGVWTEQFF.

V and J are TRBV5-1 and TRBJ2-7; TRBD2 is a possible D gene (6 bases). V was trimmed by 3 bases and J by 0 bases, leaving 16 bases between them. Germline V gene sequence: CDR1 SGHRS, CDR2 YFSETQ. CDR3 size: 16 residues. The CDR3 here is CASSYTGTGSSYEQYF. The CDR3 nucleotides read TGCGCCAGCAGCTACACCGGGACTGGCAGCTCCTACGAGCAGTACTTC.

On this clone itself: Germline and junction disagree at one end, which may indicate a read error. The rearrangement links TRBV6-5 to TRBJ2-7; 8 bases fit TRBD1. The CDR3 is made up of 11 amino acids. CDR1 is MNHEY and CDR2 is SVGAGI in the germline V gene. CDR3 loop: CASRGTGVTHF. The CDR3 DNA sequence: TGTGCCAGCAGAGGGACAGGCGTTACCCACTTC.

This chain uses TRBV6-5 with TRBJ2-7; TRBD2 matches 10 bases. CDR1 and CDR2 from the germline V gene are MNHEY and SVGAGI. The CDR3 is 14 residues long. Germline trimming cut 6 bases from V and 5 bases from J; bases unmatched to any gene: 7. The CDR3 spells CASRIAGGFHEQYF. CDR3 DNA: TGTGCCAGCAGAATAGCGGGAGGTTTCCACGAGCAGTACTTC.